One sample yielded the 26 T cell receptor beta chains listed below, sequenced in a study of T-cell reconstitution after alpha-beta-depleted transplantation in children. The TCRbeta library was prepared with unique molecular identifiers. TCRdb re-derived calls from the PCR reads in MiXCR, one entry per CDR3 protein. The profile shows 450,000 to 550,000 distinct CDR3 sequences, 9.5% to 12% of them singletons. Specimen: PBMCs, mostly from graft donor cells, collected 180 days after TCRalphabeta/CD19-depleted stem cell transplant. The receptors come from a female patient between 2 and 15 years old who had a stem cell transplant for aplastic anemia, so the T cells may come from the graft donor.

The rearrangement uses TRBV7-2 and TRBJ2-1; 7 bases align to TRBD2. CDR1 and CDR2 (germline): SGHTA, FQGNSA. The CDR3 is 15 amino acids. J gave up 7 bases and V 7 bases, and 13 bases lay outside the gene matches. The CDR3 reads CASMISSGGRNEQFF. The CDR3 nucleotides read TGTGCCAGCATGATCAGCTCGGGAGGTAGGAATGAGCAGTTCTTC.

The DNA of the CDR3 is TGTGCCAGCAGCTTAGACAGGGTTTCACCCCTCCACTTT. Its protein is CASSLDRVSPLHF. The V gene is TRBV7-2, the J gene TRBJ1-6; a possible D gene is TRBD1 (6 bases). This CDR3 region has 13 residues. V lost 1 base to trimming and J lost 9 bases, with 7 bases between them. Germline CDR1 SGHTA, CDR2 FQGNSA.

This clonotype was picked up a small number of times. The gene calls are TRBV28 and TRBJ2-7; no reliable D call. The germline gives CDR1 MDHEN, CDR2 SYDVKM. The CDR3 extends over 14 amino acids. V shed 3 bases and J shed 3 bases, with 12 bases lying between them. CDR3 nucleotides: TGTGCCAGCAGTTTCGGTCGGCAGGTCTACGAGCAGTACTTC. This translates into CASSFGRQVYEQYF.

The V gene is TRBV4-3, the J gene TRBJ2-5; D call uncertain. V was trimmed by 0 bases and J by 1 base, leaving 24 bases between them. The CDR3 length is 20 residues. Germline values: CDR1 LGHNA, CDR2 YSLEER. The CDR3, as DNA: TGCGCCAGCAGCCAAGATTTATTGGCCAAACTTCTTGGGGTCCAAGAGACCCAGTACTTC. Residues: CASSQDLLAKLLGVQETQYF.

The genes are TRBV6-1 and TRBJ2-2, with D possibly TRBD2 on 6 matching bases. CDR3 length: 16 amino acids. CDR1 and CDR2 (germline): MNHNS, SASEGT. The V and J ends lost 5 bases and 0 bases respectively, with 13 bases between them. Here the CDR3 reads CASSWKRVANTGELFF. CDR3 nucleotides: TGTGCCAGCAGTTGGAAGCGGGTCGCGAACACCGGGGAGCTGTTTTTT.

This clonotype has just a few counts. The gene calls are TRBV12-3 or TRBV12-4 and TRBJ1-3, with no clear D. The CDR3 runs to 16 residues. V lost 3 bases to trimming and J lost 0 bases, with 12 bases between them. DNA for the CDR3: TGTGCCAGCAGTTTTTCACAGACACTCTCTGGAAACACCATATATTTT. This sequence encodes CASSFSQTLSGNTIYF.

This clonotype showed up just a few times. The rearrangement joins TRBV20-1 to TRBJ2-3; 9 nucleotides line up with TRBD2. V was pared by 1 base and J by 1 base, with 0 bases of the junction left unmatched. Germline values: CDR1 DFQATT, CDR2 SNEGSKA (reference sequence). The CDR3 has 14 amino acids. CDR3 residues: CSARGTSGTDTQYF. The CDR3 bases are TGCAGTGCTAGAGGGACTAGCGGCACAGATACGCAGTATTTT.

This clonotype has more than one count but fewer than ten. V usage is TRBV28 and J usage is TRBJ2-1; TRBD1 aligns across 10 bases. The J segment lost 4 bases and the V segment lost 6 bases, leaving 27 bases of the junction unmatched. Per germline, CDR1 MDHEN and CDR2 SYDVKM. The CDR3 totals 22 residues. The CDR3 coding sequence is TGTGCCAGCAGAAGGGCGCTCCGGGACAGGGGTTCGCGCGGGGGCGCATACAATGAGCAGTTCTTC. It specifies CASRRALRDRGSRGGAYNEQFF.

The chain recombines TRBV6-1 with TRBJ2-7; 12 nucleotides match TRBD2. CDR1 and CDR2 (germline): MNHNS, SASEGT. The CDR3 is 16 amino acids. The CDR3 nucleotides read TGTGGCTCACAGCCTCAAGGACTAGCGGGGTCCTACGAGCAGTACGTC. The encoded protein is CGSQPQGLAGSYEQYV.

This clonotype appeared many times. The chain links TRBV5-1 to TRBJ2-7; a weak D match, TRBD2 (5 bases). Per germline, CDR1 SGHRS and CDR2 YFSETQ. Trimming removed 7 bases at V and 4 bases at J, with 15 bases between. The CDR3 is 13 amino acids. The CDR3 bases are TGCGCCAGCTCACGGATACGGACTTACGAGCAGTACGTC. Its protein product is CASSRIRTYEQYV.

This chain joins TRBV6-1 and TRBJ2-4; 8 nucleotides agree with TRBD2. Germline V gene lookup returns CDR1 MNHNS and CDR2 SASEGT. The CDR3 runs 17 residues. With V trimmed by 5 bases and J by 6 bases, 15 bases remained unmatched. CDR3 in DNA: TGTGCCAGCAGTCGGTGGCTAGCGGGCCTAGGAGGAAACATTCAGTACTTC. Protein sequence: CASSRWLAGLGGNIQYF.

This clonotype was counted only a few times. V and J are TRBV27 and TRBJ1-1; D possibly corresponds to TRBD1 (5 bases). Germline assignment: CDR1 MNHEY and CDR2 SMNVEV (reference sequence). The V end lost 3 bases, the J end lost 1 base, and 12 bases lay between the germline ends. The CDR3 sequence is 15 residues long. The CDR3: CASSLGPPANTEAFF. The DNA of the CDR3 is TGTGCCAGCAGTTTGGGACCCCCGGCGAACACTGAAGCTTTCTTT.

This clonotype has a handful of counts. V is TRBV4-2 and J is TRBJ2-7, with a weak D call TRBD2 (6 bases). The CDR3 runs to 16 residues. CDR1 LGHNA and CDR2 YNFKEQ come from the germline V gene. Trimming shortened V by 3 bases and J by 0 bases, and 15 bases separated the two germline ends. The CDR3 reads CASSQTDRDSSYEQYF. For the CDR3, the DNA is TGTGCCAGCAGCCAGACTGACCGGGACTCCTCCTACGAGCAGTACTTC.

This clonotype appeared a few times. The genes are TRBV20-1 and TRBJ2-5; D not resolved. CDR1 DFQATT and CDR2 SNEGSKA come from the germline V gene (reference sequence). The CDR3 has 12 residues. V was trimmed by 3 bases and J by 7 bases, leaving 12 bases between them. CDR3 in amino acids: CSASLGYGTQYF. CDR3 sequence (DNA): TGCAGTGCTAGTTTAGGGTACGGGACCCAGTACTTC.

The rearrangement joins TRBV5-6 to TRBJ1-5; D remains ambiguous. The V and J ends lost 0 bases and 7 bases respectively, with 8 bases between them. Germline V lookup: CDR1 SGHDT, CDR2 YYEEEE. This CDR3 has 13 amino acids. CDR3 DNA: TGTGCCAGCAGCTTGGCCGACGGCCAGCCCCAGCATTTT. It is translated as CASSLADGQPQHF. Based on the CDR3 plus reference TRBV5-6 and TRBJ1-5, the full variable domain is DAGVTQSPTHLIKTRGQQVTLRCSPKSGHDTVSWYQQALGQGPQFIFQYYEEEERQRGNFPDRFSGHQFPNYSSELNVNALLLGDSALYLCASSLADGQPQHFGDGTRLSIL.

The chain combines TRBV25-1 with TRBJ2-1; TRBD2 agrees at 7 bases. The CDR3 contains 11 residues. Trimming cost V 3 bases and J 12 bases; bases outside gene matches: 2. Germline CDR1 and CDR2: MGHDK and SYGVNS. The CDR3 DNA is TGTGCCAGCAGTGATGCGGGAGTGCAGTTCTTC. Protein sequence: CASSDAGVQFF.

The CDR3 loop reads CASSLVTSGTYTDTQYF. DNA for the CDR3: TGTGCCAGCAGCCTAGTAACTAGCGGGACCTACACAGATACGCAGTATTTT. The chain links TRBV7-2 to TRBJ2-3, with 10 bases identical to TRBD2. Trimming removed 5 bases from V and 2 bases from J; junction bases left unmatched: 10. Germline values: CDR1 SGHTA, CDR2 FQGNSA. The CDR3 is 17 amino acids.

V is TRBV7-8 and J is TRBJ2-4, with 10 bases aligning to TRBD2. J gave up 2 bases and V 4 bases, and 8 bases lay outside the gene matches. The CDR3 spans 17 residues. CDR1 and CDR2 (germline): SGHVS, FQNEAQ. DNA for the CDR3: TGTGCCAGCAGCTCGTGGGGACTAGCGACCTCCAAAAACATTCAGTACTTC. Its translation: CASSSWGLATSKNIQYF.

This clonotype was seen many times. This chain uses TRBV7-2 with TRBJ1-4; D is unclear. The CDR3 covers 15 residues. Between the trimmed V and J ends, which lost 4 bases and 0 bases, there was a span of 9 bases. Germline assignment: CDR1 SGHTA and CDR2 FQGNSA. DNA of the CDR3: TGTGCCAGCAGCTCCCGGGCCACAACTAATGAAAAACTGTTTTTT. Its protein product is CASSSRATTNEKLFF.

The chain employs TRBV4-3 and TRBJ2-3; 12 positions agree with TRBD2. V gave up 0 bases and J gave up 5 bases; unmatched junction bases: 6. Germline CDR1 reads LGHNA; CDR2 reads YSLEER. The CDR3 is made up of 17 amino acids. The CDR3 here is CASSQDGLAGLEDTQYF. The CDR3, as DNA: TGCGCCAGCAGCCAAGATGGACTAGCGGGACTTGAAGATACGCAGTATTTT.

This clonotype was seen a few times. The gene calls are TRBV20-1 and TRBJ1-4; unclear D gene. The CDR3 spans 13 residues. V gave up 0 bases and J gave up 4 bases, with 6 bases separating them. Per the germline V gene, CDR1 is DFQATT and CDR2 is SNEGSKA (reference sequence). Here the CDR3 DNA reads TGCAGTGCTAGAGATGACCGTAATGAAAAACTGTTTTTT. Translated: CSARDDRNEKLFF.

This clonotype showed up many times. V gene TRBV2 combines with J gene TRBJ1-2; 7 bases align to TRBD1. There are 15 residues in the CDR3. V trimming: 4 bases; J trimming: 0 bases; junction bases outside the gene matches: 5. The V gene's germline CDR1 is SNHLY and CDR2 FYNNEI. CDR3 protein: CASSGGTAANYGYTF. CDR3 nucleotide sequence: TGTGCCAGCAGTGGGGGGACAGCAGCTAACTATGGCTACACCTTC.

J is TRBJ1-3 and V is TRBV29-1; the D gene is possibly TRBD1 (6 bases). CDR3 size: 12 residues. Germline CDR1 SQVTM, CDR2 ANQGSEA. Trimming pared 7 bases from V and 8 bases from J, leaving 15 bases between. The CDR3: CSGTGIGDTIYF. DNA of the CDR3: TGCAGCGGAACAGGGATCGGGGACACCATATATTTT.

The chain uses TRBV7-9 and TRBJ2-3, with 10 bases fitting TRBD2. Germline trimming cut 1 base from V and 6 bases from J; bases unmatched to any gene: 10. The length of the CDR3 is 17 residues. Germline V gene sequence: CDR1 SEHNR, CDR2 FQNEAQ (reference sequence). Here the CDR3 reads CASSLDKREGRRDTQYF. The CDR3 DNA reads TGTGCCAGCAGCTTAGATAAGCGGGAGGGCCGGCGTGATACGCAGTATTTT. The full variable domain, in which reference TRBV7-9 and TRBJ2-3 provide the parts outside the CDR3, is DTGVSQNPRHKITKRGQNVTFRCDPISEHNRLYWYRQTLGQGPEFLTYFQNEAQLEKSRLLSDRFSAERPKGSFSTLEIQRTEQGDSAMYLCASSLDKREGRRDTQYFGPGTRLTVL.

This clonotype occurred a few times. The chain uses TRBV5-1 and TRBJ2-6; D unclear. Germline assignment: CDR1 SGHRS and CDR2 YFSETQ. The CDR3 loop spans 19 amino acids. V lost 0 bases to trimming and J lost 0 bases, with 16 bases between them. CDR3 sequence (DNA): TGCGCCAGCAGCTTGGGAGCTGACCTTTCCAGCTCTGGGGCCAACGTCCTGACTTTC. Residues: CASSLGADLSSSGANVLTF.

This clonotype showed up just a few times. The rearrangement uses TRBV7-2 and TRBJ2-7; TRBD2 might be the D (6 bases). The CDR3 loop spans 14 amino acids. The V end lost 3 bases, the J end lost 0 bases, and 9 bases lay between the germline ends. CDR1 is SGHTA, CDR2 FQGNSA, per germline. The CDR3 bases are TGTGCCAGCAGCTTGGCGGGATTCTCCTACGAGCAGTACGTC. Protein sequence: CASSLAGFSYEQYV.